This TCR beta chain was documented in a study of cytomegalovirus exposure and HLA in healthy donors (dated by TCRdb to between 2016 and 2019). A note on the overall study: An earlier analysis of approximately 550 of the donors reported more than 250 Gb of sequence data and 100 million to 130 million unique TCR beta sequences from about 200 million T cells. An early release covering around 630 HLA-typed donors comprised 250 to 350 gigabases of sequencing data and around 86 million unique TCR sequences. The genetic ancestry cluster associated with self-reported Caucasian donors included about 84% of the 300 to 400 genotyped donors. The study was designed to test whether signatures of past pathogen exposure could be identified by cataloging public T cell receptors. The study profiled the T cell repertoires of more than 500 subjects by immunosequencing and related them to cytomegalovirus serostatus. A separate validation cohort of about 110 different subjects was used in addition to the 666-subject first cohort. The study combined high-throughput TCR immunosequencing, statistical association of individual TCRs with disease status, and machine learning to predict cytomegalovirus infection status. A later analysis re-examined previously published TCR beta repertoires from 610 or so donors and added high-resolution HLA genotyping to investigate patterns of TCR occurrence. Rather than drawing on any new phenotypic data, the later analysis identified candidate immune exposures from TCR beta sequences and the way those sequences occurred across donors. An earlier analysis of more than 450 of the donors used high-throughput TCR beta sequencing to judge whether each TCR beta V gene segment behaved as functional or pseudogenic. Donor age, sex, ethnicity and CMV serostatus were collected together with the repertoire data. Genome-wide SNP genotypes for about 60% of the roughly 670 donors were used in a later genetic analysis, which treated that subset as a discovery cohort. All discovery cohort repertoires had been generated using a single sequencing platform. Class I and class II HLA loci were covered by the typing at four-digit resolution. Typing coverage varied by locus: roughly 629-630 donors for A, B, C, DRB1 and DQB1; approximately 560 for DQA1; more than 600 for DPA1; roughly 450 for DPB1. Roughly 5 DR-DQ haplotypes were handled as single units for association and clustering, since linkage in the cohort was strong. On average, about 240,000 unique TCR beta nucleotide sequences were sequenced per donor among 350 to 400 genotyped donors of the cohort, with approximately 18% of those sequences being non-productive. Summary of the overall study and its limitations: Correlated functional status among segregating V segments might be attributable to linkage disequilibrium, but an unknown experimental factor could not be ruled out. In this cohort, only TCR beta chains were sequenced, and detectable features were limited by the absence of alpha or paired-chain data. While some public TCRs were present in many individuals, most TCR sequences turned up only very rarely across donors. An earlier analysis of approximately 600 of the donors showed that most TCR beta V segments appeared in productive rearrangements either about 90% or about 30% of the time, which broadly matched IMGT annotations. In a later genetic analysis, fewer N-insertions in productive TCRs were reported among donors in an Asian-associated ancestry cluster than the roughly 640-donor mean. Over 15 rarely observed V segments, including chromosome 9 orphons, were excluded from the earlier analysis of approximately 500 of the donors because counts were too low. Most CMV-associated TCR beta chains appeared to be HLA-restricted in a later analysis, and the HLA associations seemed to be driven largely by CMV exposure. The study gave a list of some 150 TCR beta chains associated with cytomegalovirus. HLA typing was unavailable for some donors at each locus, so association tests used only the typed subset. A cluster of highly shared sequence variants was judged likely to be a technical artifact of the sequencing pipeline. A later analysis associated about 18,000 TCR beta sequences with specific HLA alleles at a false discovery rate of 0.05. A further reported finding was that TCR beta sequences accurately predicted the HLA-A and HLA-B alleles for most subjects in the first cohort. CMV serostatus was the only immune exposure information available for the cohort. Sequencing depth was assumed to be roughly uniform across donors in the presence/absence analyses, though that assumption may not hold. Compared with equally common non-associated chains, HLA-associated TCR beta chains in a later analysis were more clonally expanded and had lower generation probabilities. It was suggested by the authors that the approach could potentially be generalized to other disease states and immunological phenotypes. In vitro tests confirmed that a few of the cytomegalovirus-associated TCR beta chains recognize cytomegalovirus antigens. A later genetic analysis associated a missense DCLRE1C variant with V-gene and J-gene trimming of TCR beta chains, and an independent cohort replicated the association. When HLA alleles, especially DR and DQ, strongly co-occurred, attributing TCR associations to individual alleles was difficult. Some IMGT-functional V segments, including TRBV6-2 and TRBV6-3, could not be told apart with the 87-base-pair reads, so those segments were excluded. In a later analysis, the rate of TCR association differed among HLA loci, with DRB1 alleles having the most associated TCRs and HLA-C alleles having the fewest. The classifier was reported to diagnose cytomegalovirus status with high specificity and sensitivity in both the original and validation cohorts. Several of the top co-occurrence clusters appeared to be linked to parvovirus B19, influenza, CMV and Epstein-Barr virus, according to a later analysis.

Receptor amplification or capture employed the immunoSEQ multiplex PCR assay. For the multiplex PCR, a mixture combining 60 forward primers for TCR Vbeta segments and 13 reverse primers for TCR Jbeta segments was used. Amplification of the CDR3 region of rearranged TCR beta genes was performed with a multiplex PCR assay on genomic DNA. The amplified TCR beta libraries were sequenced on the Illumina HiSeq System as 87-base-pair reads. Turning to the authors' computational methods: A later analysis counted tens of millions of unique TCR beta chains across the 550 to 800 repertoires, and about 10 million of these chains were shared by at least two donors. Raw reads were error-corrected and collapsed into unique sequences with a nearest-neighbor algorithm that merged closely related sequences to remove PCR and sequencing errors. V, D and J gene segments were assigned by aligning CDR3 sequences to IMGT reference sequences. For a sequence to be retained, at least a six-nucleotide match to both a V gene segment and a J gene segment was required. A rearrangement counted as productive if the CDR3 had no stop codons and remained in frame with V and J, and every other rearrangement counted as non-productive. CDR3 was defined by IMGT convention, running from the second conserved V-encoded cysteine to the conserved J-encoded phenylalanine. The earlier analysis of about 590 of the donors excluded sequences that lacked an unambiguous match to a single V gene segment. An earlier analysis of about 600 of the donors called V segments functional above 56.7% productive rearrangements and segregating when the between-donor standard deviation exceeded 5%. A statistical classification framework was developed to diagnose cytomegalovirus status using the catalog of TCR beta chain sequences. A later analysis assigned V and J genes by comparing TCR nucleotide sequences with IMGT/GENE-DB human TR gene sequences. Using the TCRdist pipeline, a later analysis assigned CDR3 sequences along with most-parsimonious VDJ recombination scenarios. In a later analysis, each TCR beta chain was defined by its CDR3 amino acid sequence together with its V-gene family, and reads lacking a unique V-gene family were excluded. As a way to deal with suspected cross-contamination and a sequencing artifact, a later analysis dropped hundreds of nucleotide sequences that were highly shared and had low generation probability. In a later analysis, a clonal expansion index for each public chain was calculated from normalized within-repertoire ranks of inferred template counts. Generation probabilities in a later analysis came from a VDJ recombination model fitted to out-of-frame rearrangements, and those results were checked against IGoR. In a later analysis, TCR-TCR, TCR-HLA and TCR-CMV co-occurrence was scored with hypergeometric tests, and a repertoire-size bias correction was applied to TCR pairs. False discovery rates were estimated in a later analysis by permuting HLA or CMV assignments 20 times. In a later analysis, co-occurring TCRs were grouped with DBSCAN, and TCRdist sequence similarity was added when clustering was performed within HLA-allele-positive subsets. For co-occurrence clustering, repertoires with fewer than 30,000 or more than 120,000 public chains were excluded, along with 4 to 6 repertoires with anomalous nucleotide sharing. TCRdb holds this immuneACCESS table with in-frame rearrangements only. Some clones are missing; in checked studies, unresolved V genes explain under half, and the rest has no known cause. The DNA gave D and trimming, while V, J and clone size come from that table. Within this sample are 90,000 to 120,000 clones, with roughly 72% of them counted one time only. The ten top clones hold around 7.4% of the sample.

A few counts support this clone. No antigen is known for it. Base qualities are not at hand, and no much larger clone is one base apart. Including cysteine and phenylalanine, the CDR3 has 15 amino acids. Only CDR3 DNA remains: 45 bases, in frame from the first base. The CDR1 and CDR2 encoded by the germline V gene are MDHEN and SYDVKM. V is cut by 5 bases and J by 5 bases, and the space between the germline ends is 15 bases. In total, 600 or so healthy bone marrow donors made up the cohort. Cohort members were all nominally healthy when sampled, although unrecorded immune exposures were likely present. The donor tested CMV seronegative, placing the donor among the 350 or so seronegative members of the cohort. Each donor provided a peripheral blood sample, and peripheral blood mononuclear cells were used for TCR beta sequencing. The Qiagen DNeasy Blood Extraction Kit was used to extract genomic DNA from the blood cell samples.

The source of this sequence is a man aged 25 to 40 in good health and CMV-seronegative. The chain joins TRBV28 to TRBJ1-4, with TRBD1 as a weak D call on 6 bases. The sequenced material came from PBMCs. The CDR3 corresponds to CASSNLQGENEKLFF. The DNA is TGTGCCAGCAGTAATCTACAGGGCGAGAATGAAAAACTGTTTTTT. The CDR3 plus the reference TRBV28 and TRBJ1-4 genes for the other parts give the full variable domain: DVKVTQSSRYLVKRTGEKVFLECVQDMDHENMFWYRQDPGLGLRLIYFSYDVKMKEKGDIPEGYSVSREKKERFSLILESASTNQTSMYLCASSNLQGENEKLFFGSGTQLSVL.